The 13 T cell receptor beta chains below all came from one sample that was sequenced in a study of blood T cells in healthy people across ages. Alongside a J-beta primer mix, a sample-barcoded 5' primer served in a second PCR lasting about 7 to 11 cycles. TCRdb called the 5' RACE reads again in MiXCR, with one record for every CDR3 protein. The profile shows 550,000 to 750,000 distinct CDR3 sequences, more than 20% of them singletons. Material: blood. All receptors come from a man in his 70s in good health.

As for this clonotype: Its ends do not fully match the called genes, so a read error is possible. V usage is TRBV20-1 and J usage is TRBJ1-3, with 7 bases matching TRBD1. The CDR3 consists of 14 residues. Germline CDR1 DFQATT, CDR2 SNEGSKA (reference sequence). The CDR3 DNA reads as TGCAGTGCAACCCAGGGGGGTGGAGGAAGCACCATATATTTT. Translated: CSATQGGGGSTIYF.

Comments on this clonotype: Germline is not matched at one junction end, which may reflect a read error. The chain uses TRBV20-1 and TRBJ2-1; D is possibly TRBD2 (6 bases). Germline assignment: CDR1 DFQATT and CDR2 SNEGSKA (reference sequence). The CDR3 is 16 amino acids. CDR3 protein: CSARSRISGEYNEQSF. In nucleotides, the CDR3 is TGCAGTGCTAGATCAAGGATTAGCGGAGAGTACAATGAGCAGTCCTTC.

This clonotype has just a few counts. V usage is TRBV4-1 and J usage is TRBJ2-3; no clear D gene. CDR1 is MGHRA, CDR2 YSYEKL, per germline. CDR3 length: 12 amino acids. V was cut by 3 bases and J by 2 bases, with 3 bases left in between. Here the CDR3 DNA reads TGCGCCAGCAGCCATATCACAGATACGCAGTATTTT. Its translation: CASSHITDTQYF.

This clonotype showed up just a few times. The chain uses TRBV29-1 and TRBJ1-1; weak D call: TRBD1 (6 bases). Germline values: CDR1 SQVTM, CDR2 ANQGSEA. This CDR3 region has 13 residues. The V gene lost 6 bases and the J gene lost 6 bases, with 17 bases spanning the gap. In nucleotides, the CDR3 is TGCAGCGTCAGGACAGCAGCTAGGGCTGAAGCTTTCTTT. Protein sequence: CSVRTAARAEAFF. Complete variable domain (other parts from reference TRBV29-1 and TRBJ1-1): SAVISQKPSRDICQRGTSLTIQCQVDSQVTMMFWYRQQPGQSLTLIATANQGSEATYESGFVIDKFPISRPNLTFSTLTVSNMSPEDSSIYLCSVRTAARAEAFFGQGTRLTVV.

The chain is built from TRBV3-1 and TRBJ2-2; 7 positions agree with TRBD2. The CDR3 is 15 amino acids. With 7 bases clipped from V and 0 bases from J, the junction kept 5 bases outside the gene matches. Germline V gene data show CDR1 as LGHDT and CDR2 as YNNKEL (reference sequence). CDR3 region: CASTQAGSNTGELFF. CDR3 DNA sequence: TGTGCCAGCACTCAAGCGGGGTCGAACACCGGGGAGCTGTTTTTT.

With respect to this clonotype: A junction boundary mismatches the germline segment, possibly from a read error. The chain recombines TRBV7-7 with TRBJ2-3; the D gene is possibly TRBD2 (6 bases). This CDR3 has 15 residues. CDR1 is SSHAT and CDR2 is FNYEAQ in the germline V gene (reference sequence). DNA for the CDR3: TGTGCTAGCAGCGCCCGAGGGAGGCGGGGAGATACGCAGTATTTT. Protein: CASSARGRRGDTQYF.

This clonotype was picked up many times. This chain connects TRBV6-6 to TRBJ1-4, with 12 bases fitting TRBD1. Unmatched junction bases numbered 0, after V lost 2 bases and J lost 8 bases. The CDR3 is 14 amino acids. Germline CDR1 reads MNHNY; CDR2 reads SVGAGI (reference sequence). DNA of the CDR3: TGTGCCAGCAGTTACGGGACAGGGGGCGAAAAACTGTTTTTT. It yields the protein CASSYGTGGEKLFF.

This clonotype was detected a few times. This sequence joins TRBV20-1 and TRBJ2-5; TRBD1 or TRBD2 may be the D gene (6 bases each). With the DNA end fitting TRBJ2-1 better, the J assignment may be wrong. This CDR3 contains 14 residues. Germline-derived CDR1 and CDR2 are DFQATT and SNEGSKA (reference sequence). CDR3 sequence reads: CSATGGGPTKQQFF. As DNA, the CDR3 is TGCAGTGCTACTGGAGGGGGACCTACTAAACAGCAGTTCTTC.

This clonotype was seen only a few times. The chain links TRBV7-9 to TRBJ2-5; D ambiguous. The DNA end is more similar to TRBJ2-7, so the J call may be wrong. Germline loops: CDR1 SEHNR, CDR2 FQNEAQ (reference sequence). The CDR3 has 13 residues. The DNA for the CDR3 is TGTGCCAGCAGCTTAGCGGTTACATACGAGCAGTACTTC. Translation gives CASSLAVTYEQYF.

The V call is TRBV12-5, the J call TRBJ2-3, with 14 bases aligning to TRBD2. V trimming: 5 bases; J trimming: 2 bases; junction bases outside the gene matches: 9. This CDR3 contains 18 residues. Germline V gene data show CDR1 as LGHNT and CDR2 as FRNRAP. CDR3 protein: CASGTGTSGSRNTDTQYF. The CDR3, as DNA: TGTGCTAGTGGTACCGGGACTAGCGGGAGTCGTAACACAGATACGCAGTATTTT.

At least ten counts were recorded for this clonotype. CDR3 sequence (DNA): TGCGCCAGCAGCCCCGCGGGACAGGGCACTGAAGCTTTCTTT. Translating gives CASSPAGQGTEAFF. This chain joins TRBV5-1 and TRBJ1-1; 9 bases map to TRBD1. V dropped 4 bases and J dropped 4; count of bases not matched to a gene: 5. Germline assignment: CDR1 SGHRS and CDR2 YFSETQ. The CDR3 loop spans 14 amino acids.

This rearrangement joins TRBV15 to TRBJ2-1; possible D gene TRBD2, 6 bases. There are 18 residues in the CDR3. CDR1 is LNHNV and CDR2 is YYDKDF in the germline V gene (reference sequence). Trimming stripped 1 base from V and 2 bases from J, with 18 bases between. The CDR3 DNA is TGTGCCACCAGCAGAGTTCCGGTAAGCGGGCTAGCCTACAATGAGCAGTTCTTC. Protein product: CATSRVPVSGLAYNEQFF.

This clonotype was seen only a few times. V usage is TRBV28 and J usage is TRBJ1-6; 8 bases match TRBD1. The CDR3 covers 13 residues. Germline CDR1 and CDR2: MDHEN and SYDVKM. The V segment lost 10 bases and the J segment 9 bases; nucleotides outside the gene matches: 8. CDR3 residues: CATRQGFVSPLHF. CDR3 DNA sequence: TGTGCCACCCGACAGGGGTTTGTTTCACCCCTCCACTTT.